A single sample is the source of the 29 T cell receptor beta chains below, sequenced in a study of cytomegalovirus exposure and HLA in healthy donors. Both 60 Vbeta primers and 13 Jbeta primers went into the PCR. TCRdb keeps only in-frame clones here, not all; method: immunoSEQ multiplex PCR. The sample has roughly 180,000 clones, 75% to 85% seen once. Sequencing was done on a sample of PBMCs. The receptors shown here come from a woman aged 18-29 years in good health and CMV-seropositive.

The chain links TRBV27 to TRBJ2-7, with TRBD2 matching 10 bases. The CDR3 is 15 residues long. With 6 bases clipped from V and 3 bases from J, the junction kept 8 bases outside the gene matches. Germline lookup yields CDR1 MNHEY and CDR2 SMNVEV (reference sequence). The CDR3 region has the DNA TGTGCCAGCAGGGGGGCCTTAGCGGGGGGCTACGAGCAGTACTTC. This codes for CASRGALAGGYEQYF.

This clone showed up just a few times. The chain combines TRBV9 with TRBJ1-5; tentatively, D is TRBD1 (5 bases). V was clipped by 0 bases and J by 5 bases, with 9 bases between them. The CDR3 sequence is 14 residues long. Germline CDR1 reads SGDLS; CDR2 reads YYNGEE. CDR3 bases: TGTGCCAGCAGCGTAGGTGGAGGGGATCAGCCCCAGCATTTT. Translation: CASSVGGGDQPQHF.

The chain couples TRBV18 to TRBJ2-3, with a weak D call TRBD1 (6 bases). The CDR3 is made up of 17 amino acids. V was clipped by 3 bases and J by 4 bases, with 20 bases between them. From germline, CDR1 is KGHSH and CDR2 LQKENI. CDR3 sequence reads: CASSPGGDFRTADTQYF. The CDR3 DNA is TGTGCCAGCTCACCCGGTGGCGATTTCAGGACAGCAGATACGCAGTATTTT.

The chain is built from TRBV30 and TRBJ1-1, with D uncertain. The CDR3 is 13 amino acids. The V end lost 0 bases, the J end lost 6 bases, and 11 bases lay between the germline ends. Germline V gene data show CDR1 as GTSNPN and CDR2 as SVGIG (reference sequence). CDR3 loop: CAWSVGLGAEAFF. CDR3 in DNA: TGTGCCTGGAGTGTAGGGTTGGGAGCTGAAGCTTTCTTT. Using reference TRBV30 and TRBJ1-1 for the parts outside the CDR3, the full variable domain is SQTIHQWPATLVQPVGSPLSLECTVEGTSNPNLYWYRQAAGRGLQLLFYSVGIGQISSEVPQNLSASRPQDRQFILSSKKLLLSDSGFYLCAWSVGLGAEAFFGQGTRLTVV.

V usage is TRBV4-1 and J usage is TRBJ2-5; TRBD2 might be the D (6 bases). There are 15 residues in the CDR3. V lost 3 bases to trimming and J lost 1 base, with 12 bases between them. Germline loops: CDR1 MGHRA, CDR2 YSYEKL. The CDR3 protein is CASSHGTDFQETQYF. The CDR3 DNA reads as TGCGCCAGCAGCCATGGGACTGACTTCCAAGAGACCCAGTACTTC.

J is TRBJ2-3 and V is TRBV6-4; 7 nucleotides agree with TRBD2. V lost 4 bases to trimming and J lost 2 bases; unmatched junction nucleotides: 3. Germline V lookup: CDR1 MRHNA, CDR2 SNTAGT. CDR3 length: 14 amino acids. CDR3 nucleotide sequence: TGTGCCAGCAGTGCCAGCGGGGACACAGATACGCAGTATTTT. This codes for CASSASGDTDTQYF.

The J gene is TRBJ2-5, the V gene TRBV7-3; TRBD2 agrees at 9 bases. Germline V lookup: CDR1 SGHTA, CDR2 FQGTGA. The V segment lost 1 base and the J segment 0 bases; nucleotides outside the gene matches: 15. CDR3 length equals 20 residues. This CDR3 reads CASSLNPWLAGTTNQETQYF. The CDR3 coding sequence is TGTGCCAGCAGCTTAAATCCTTGGCTAGCGGGAACAACTAACCAAGAGACCCAGTACTTC.

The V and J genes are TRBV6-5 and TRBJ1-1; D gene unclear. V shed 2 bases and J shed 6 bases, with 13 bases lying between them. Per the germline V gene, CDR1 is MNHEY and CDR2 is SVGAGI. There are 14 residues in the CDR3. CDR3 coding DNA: TGTGCCAGCAGTTACGCGGACTTTTTGGCTGAAGCTTTCTTT. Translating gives CASSYADFLAEAFF.

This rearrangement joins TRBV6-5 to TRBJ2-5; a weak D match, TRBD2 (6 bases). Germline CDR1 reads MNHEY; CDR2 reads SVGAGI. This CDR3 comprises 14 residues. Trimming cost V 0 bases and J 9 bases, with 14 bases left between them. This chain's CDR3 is CASSYSGGAASQYF. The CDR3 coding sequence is TGTGCCAGCAGTTACTCAGGAGGGGCGGCCTCCCAGTACTTC.

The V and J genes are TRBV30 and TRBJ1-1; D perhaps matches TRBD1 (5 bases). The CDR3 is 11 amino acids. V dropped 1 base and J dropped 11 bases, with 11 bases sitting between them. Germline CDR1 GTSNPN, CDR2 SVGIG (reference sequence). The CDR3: CAWSEGIGAFF. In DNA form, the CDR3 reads TGTGCCTGGAGTGAGGGGATAGGGGCTTTCTTT.

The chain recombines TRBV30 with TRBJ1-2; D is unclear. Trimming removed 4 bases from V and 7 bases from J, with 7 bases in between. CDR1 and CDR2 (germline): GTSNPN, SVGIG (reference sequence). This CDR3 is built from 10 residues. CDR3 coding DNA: TGTGCCTGGAATGAGAGTGGCTACACCTTC. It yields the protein CAWNESGYTF.

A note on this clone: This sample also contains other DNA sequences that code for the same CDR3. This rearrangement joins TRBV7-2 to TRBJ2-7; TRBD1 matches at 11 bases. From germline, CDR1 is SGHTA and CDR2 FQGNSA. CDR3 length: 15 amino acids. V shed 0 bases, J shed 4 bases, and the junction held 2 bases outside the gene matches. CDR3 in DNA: TGTGCCAGCAGCTTAGCAGGACAGGGGGCTTACGAGCAGTACTTC. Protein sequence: CASSLAGQGAYEQYF.

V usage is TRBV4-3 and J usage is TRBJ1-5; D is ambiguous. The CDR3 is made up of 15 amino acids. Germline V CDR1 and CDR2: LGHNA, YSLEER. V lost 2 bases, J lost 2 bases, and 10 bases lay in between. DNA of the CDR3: TGCGCCAGCAGCCAATGGGCGCAGGGCAATCAGCCCCAGCATTTT. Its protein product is CASSQWAQGNQPQHF.

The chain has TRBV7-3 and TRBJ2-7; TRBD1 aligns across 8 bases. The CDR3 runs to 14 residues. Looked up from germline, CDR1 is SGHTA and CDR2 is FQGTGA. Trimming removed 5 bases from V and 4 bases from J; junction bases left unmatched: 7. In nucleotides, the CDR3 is TGTGCCAGCAGCCCCGGGACAGGACCGTACGAGCAGTACTTC. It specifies CASSPGTGPYEQYF.

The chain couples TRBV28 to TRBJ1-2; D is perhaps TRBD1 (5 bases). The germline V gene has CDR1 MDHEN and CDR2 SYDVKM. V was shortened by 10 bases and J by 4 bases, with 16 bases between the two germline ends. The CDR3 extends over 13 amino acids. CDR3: CATRTAGLYGYTF. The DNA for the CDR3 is TGTGCCACGCGAACCGCGGGACTCTATGGCTACACCTTC.

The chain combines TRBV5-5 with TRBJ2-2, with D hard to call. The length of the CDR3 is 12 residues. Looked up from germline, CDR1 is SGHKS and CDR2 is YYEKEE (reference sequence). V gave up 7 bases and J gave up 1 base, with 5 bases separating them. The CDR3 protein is CASSMNTGELFF. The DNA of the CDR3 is TGTGCCAGCTCCATGAACACCGGGGAGCTGTTTTTT. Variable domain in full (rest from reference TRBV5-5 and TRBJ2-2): DAGVTQSPTHLIKTRGQQVTLRCSPISGHKSVSWYQQVLGQGPQFIFQYYEKEERGRGNFPDRFSARQFPNYSSELNVNALLLGDSALYLCASSMNTGELFFGEGSRLTVL.

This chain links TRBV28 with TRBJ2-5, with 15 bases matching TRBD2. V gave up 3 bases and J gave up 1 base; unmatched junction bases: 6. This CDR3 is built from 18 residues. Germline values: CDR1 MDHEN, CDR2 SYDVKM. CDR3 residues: CASSFGLAGGLSQETQYF. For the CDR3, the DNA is TGTGCCAGCAGTTTCGGACTAGCGGGGGGGCTATCCCAAGAGACCCAGTACTTC.

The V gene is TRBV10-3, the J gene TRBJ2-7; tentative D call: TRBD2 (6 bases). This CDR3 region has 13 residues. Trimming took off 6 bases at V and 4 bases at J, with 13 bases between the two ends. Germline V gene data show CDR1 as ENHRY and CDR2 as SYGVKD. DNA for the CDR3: TGTGCCATCAGGGAAGATAGCGGATACGAGCAGTACTTC. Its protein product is CAIREDSGYEQYF.

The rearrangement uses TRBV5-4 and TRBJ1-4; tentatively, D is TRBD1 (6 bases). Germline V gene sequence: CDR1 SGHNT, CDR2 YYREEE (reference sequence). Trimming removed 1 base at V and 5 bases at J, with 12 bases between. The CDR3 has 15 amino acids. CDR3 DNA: TGTGCCAGCAGCTTGCAGACAGGCCTCAATGAAAAACTGTTTTTT. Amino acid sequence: CASSLQTGLNEKLFF.

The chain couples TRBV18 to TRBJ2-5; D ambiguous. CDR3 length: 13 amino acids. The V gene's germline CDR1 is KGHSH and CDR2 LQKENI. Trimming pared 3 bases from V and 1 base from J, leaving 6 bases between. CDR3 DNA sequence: TGTGCCAGCTCACCGTCCATCCAAGAGACCCAGTACTTC. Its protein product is CASSPSIQETQYF.

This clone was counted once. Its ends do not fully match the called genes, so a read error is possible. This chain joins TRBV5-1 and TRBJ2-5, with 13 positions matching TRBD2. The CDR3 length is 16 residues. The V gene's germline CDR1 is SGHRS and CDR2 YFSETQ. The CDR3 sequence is CASSGTSGESQGTQYF. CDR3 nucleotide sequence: TGCGCCAGCAGCGGGACTAGCGGGGAATCACAAGGGACCCAGTACTTC.

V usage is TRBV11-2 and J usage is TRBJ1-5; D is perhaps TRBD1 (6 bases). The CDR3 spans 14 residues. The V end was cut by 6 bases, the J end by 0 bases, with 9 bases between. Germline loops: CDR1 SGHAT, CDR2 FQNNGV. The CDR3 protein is CASSSDSSNQPQHF. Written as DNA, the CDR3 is TGTGCCAGCAGTTCGGACAGTAGCAATCAGCCCCAGCATTTT. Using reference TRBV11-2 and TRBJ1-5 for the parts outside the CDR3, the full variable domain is EAGVAQSPRYKIIEKRQSVAFWCNPISGHATLYWYQQILGQGPKLLIQFQNNGVVDDSQLPKDRFSAERLKGVDSTLKIQPAKLEDSAVYLCASSSDSSNQPQHFGDGTRLSIL.

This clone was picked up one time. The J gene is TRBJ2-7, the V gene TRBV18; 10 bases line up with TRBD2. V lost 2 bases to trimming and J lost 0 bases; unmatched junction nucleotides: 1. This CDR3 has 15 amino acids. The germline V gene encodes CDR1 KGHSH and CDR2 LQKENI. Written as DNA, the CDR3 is TGTGCCAGCTCACCAGGGACTAGCGACTCCTACGAGCAGTACTTC. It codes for CASSPGTSDSYEQYF.

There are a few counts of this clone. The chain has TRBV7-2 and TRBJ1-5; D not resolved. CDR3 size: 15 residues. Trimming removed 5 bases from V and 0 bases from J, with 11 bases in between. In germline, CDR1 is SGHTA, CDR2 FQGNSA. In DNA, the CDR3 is TGTGCCAGCAGCGCCCAACAGCATAGCAATCAGCCCCAGCATTTT. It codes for CASSAQQHSNQPQHF.

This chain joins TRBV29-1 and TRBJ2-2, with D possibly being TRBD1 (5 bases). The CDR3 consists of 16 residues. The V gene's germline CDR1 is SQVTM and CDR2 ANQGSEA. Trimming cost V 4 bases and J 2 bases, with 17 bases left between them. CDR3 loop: CSVGGSGRSNTGELFF. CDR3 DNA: TGCAGCGTTGGGGGATCAGGGCGGAGCAACACCGGGGAGCTGTTTTTT.

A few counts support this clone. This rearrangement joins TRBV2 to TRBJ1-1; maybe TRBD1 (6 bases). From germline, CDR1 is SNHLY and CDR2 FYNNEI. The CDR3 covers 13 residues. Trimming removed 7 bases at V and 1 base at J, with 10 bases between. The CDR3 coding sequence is TGTGCCAGCAAAGGACAGCCGAACACTGAAGCTTTCTTT. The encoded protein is CASKGQPNTEAFF.

CDR3 in amino acids: CASSGGGYNEQFF. The CDR3 DNA sequence: TGTGCCAGCAGCGGGGGGGGTTACAATGAGCAGTTCTTC. V gene TRBV11-2 combines with J gene TRBJ2-1, with 7 nucleotides matching TRBD2. The V gene's germline CDR1 is SGHAT and CDR2 FQNNGV. The CDR3 is 13 residues long. V gave up 5 bases and J gave up 4 bases; unmatched junction bases: 2.

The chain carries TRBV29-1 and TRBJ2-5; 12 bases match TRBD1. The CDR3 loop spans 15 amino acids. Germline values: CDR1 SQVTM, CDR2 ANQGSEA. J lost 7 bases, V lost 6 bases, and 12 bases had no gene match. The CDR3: CSVPTGTGGDGTQYF. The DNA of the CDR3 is TGCAGCGTACCAACCGGGACAGGGGGCGACGGGACCCAGTACTTC.

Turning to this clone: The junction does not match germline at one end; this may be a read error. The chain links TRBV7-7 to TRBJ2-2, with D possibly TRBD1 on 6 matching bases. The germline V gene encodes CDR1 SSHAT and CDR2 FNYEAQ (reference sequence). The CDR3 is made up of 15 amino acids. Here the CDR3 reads CASSIIQGNTGELFF. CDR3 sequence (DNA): TGTGCTAGCAGCATCATACAGGGGAACACCGGGGAGCTGTTTTTT.